Below, 16 T cell receptor beta chains from the same sample are listed, as sequenced in a study of post-analysis software for immune sequencing data. Findings and caveats of the study: Patients carried several TRBV segments more frequently than controls did, and TRBV5-6, TRBV5-1 and TRBV20-1 were among them.

Prepared libraries of TCR beta cDNA carried unique molecular identifiers. MiXCR, applied by TCRdb to the PCR reads, yields one record per CDR3 protein. The sample shows fewer than 700,000 distinct CDR3 sequences, around 40% of them seen only once. Their antigen targets remain unknown. The sequenced sample consisted of blood. These receptors all come from a girl between 10 and 17 years old with multiple sclerosis.

V gene TRBV2 combines with J gene TRBJ2-1, with 10 bases matching TRBD2. CDR1 and CDR2 (germline): SNHLY, FYNNEI. V dropped 0 bases and J dropped 6; count of bases not matched to a gene: 5. This CDR3 contains 16 residues. In DNA form, the CDR3 reads TGTGCCAGCAGTGAAGCGGGGCTAGCGGGAGTCAATGAGCAGTTCTTC. Amino acid sequence: CASSEAGLAGVNEQFF.

This clonotype was detected a few times. The chain links TRBV15 to TRBJ2-5, with D perhaps TRBD1 (5 bases). The J call may be faulty, since TRBJ2-7 better matches the DNA end. In germline, CDR1 is LNHNV, CDR2 YYDKDF (reference sequence). The CDR3 extends over 15 amino acids. CDR3 sequence reads: CATSSGAGSYYEQYF. The CDR3 nucleotides are TGTGCCACCAGCAGTGGCGCAGGGTCCTACTACGAGCAGTACTTC.

V usage is TRBV6-1 and J usage is TRBJ2-6; D not certain. V was pared by 6 bases and J by 3 bases, with 9 bases between. Germline V lookup: CDR1 MNHNS, CDR2 SASEGT. The CDR3 contains 14 residues. The CDR3 spells CASRTNGGANVLTF. Here the CDR3 DNA reads TGTGCCAGCAGAACGAACGGTGGGGCCAACGTCCTGACTTTC.

This clonotype was counted between two and nine times. The chain has TRBV7-2 and TRBJ2-7; 12 nucleotides line up with TRBD2. Trimming at V came to 1 base and at J to 8 bases, leaving 6 bases not matched to a gene. Germline CDR1 SGHTA, CDR2 FQGNSA. CDR3 length: 15 amino acids. The CDR3 coding sequence is TGTGCCAGCAGCTTAGATGGGACTAGCGGGCGCCAGCAGTACTTC. Protein: CASSLDGTSGRQQYF.

This clonotype was detected only a few times. The CDR3 here is CAISDHKETQYF. The CDR3 DNA reads as TGTGCCATCAGTGACCACAAAGAGACCCAGTACTTC. The J gene is TRBJ2-5, the V gene TRBV10-3; D not resolved. The germline V and J ends were trimmed by 3 bases and 3 bases, with 5 bases remaining between them. Per germline, CDR1 ENHRY and CDR2 SYGVKD. CDR3 length: 12 amino acids.

The chain uses TRBV20-1 and TRBJ2-1, with 7 bases lining up with TRBD2. J lost 3 bases, V lost 5 bases, and 16 bases had no gene match. Germline values: CDR1 DFQATT, CDR2 SNEGSKA (reference sequence). The CDR3 totals 17 residues. The CDR3 bases are TGCAGTGCTGGACGGCTAGCGGAAGGTATGATCTACAATGAGCAGTTCTTC. Encoded protein: CSAGRLAEGMIYNEQFF.

The chain links TRBV2 to TRBJ2-7; 10 bases align to TRBD1. J was trimmed by 6 bases and V by 8 bases; bases with no gene match: 7. Germline CDR1 and CDR2: SNHLY and FYNNEI. This CDR3 has 13 residues. The CDR3 protein is CASGRQGAIEQYF. The CDR3 coding sequence is TGTGCCAGCGGGCGACAGGGGGCAATCGAGCAGTACTTC.

This clonotype was seen only a few times. This sequence joins TRBV20-1 and TRBJ1-1, with 11 bases matching TRBD1. Germline CDR1 and CDR2: DFQATT and SNEGSKA (reference sequence). This CDR3 comprises 15 residues. J was trimmed by 4 bases and V by 6 bases; bases with no gene match: 10. The CDR3 sequence is CSAAGTGGSGTEAFF. The CDR3 DNA is TGCAGTGCCGCCGGGACAGGGGGTTCAGGCACTGAAGCTTTCTTT.

V gene TRBV29-1 combines with J gene TRBJ2-3, with 7 bases aligning to TRBD2. Germline loops: CDR1 SQVTM, CDR2 ANQGSEA. CDR3 size: 14 residues. Trimming at V came to 8 bases and at J to 0 bases, leaving 8 bases not matched to a gene. The DNA for the CDR3 is TGCAGCATAGCGGGTGCGGGTAGCACAGATACGCAGTATTTT. Protein sequence: CSIAGAGSTDTQYF.

The chain recombines TRBV10-2 with TRBJ1-5; D unresolved. This CDR3 has 12 residues. The V end was cut by 8 bases, the J end by 5 bases, with 10 bases between. The germline CDR1 and CDR2 sequences are WSHSY and SAAADI. In nucleotides, the CDR3 is TGCGCCAGCGGGGAATATGATCAGCCCCAGCATTTT. This encodes CASGEYDQPQHF.

V usage is TRBV3-1 and J usage is TRBJ2-4; 11 nucleotides line up with TRBD2. After removal of 3 bases from V and 8 bases from J, the junction contained 9 bases not matched to a gene. Germline assignment: CDR1 LGHDT and CDR2 YNNKEL (reference sequence). The CDR3 loop spans 16 amino acids. The CDR3 DNA reads TGTGCCAGCAGCCACGGACTAGCGGGTGGCCCGGACATTCAGTACTTC. Protein product: CASSHGLAGGPDIQYF.

This clonotype was found once. The junction departs from the called germline gene at one end, perhaps through a read error. The chain has TRBV10-3 and TRBJ2-1; D is ambiguous. This CDR3 has 11 residues. CDR1 and CDR2 from the germline V gene are ENHRY and SYGVKD. For the CDR3, the DNA is TGTGCCACCAGTGAGTCGTATGAGCAGTTCTTC. The encoded protein is CATSESYEQFF.

This clonotype was counted between two and nine times. This chain connects TRBV7-2 to TRBJ2-7; the match to TRBD2 covers 7 bases. This CDR3 is built from 12 residues. The germline gives CDR1 SGHTA, CDR2 FQGNSA. The V segment lost 3 bases and the J segment 9 bases; nucleotides outside the gene matches: 5. In DNA form, the CDR3 reads TGTGCCAGCAGCTTGAGACTAGCTGGGCAGTACTTC. Protein sequence: CASSLRLAGQYF.

This clonotype was detected only a few times. The chain is built from TRBV5-1 and TRBJ2-1; the match to TRBD1 covers 7 bases. The J segment lost 3 bases and the V segment lost 1 base, leaving 4 bases of the junction unmatched. In germline, CDR1 is SGHRS, CDR2 YFSETQ. The CDR3 loop spans 15 amino acids. The CDR3 coding sequence is TGCGCCAGCAGCTTGAGGGGGCTGGTCTACAATGAGCAGTTCTTC. Residues: CASSLRGLVYNEQFF.

A note on this clonotype: The junction and the germline gene differ at one end; a read error may be behind it. The V gene is TRBV5-1, the J gene TRBJ1-1, with D maybe TRBD1 (6 bases). In germline, CDR1 is SGHRS, CDR2 YFSETQ. This CDR3 region has 17 residues. The CDR3 DNA is TGCGCCAGCAGCTTGGTCAGGGGTAGGGTAAGGGGCACTGAAGTTTTCTTT. It specifies CASSLVRGRVRGTEVFF.

This rearrangement joins TRBV6-2 or TRBV6-3 to TRBJ2-7; D remains ambiguous. Germline CDR1 reads MNHEY; CDR2 reads SVGEGT. CDR3 length: 10 residues. The germline V and J ends were trimmed by 2 bases and 7 bases, with 3 bases remaining between them. The CDR3 sequence: CASSYPEQYF. The CDR3 nucleotides are TGTGCCAGCAGTTACCCGGAGCAGTACTTC.